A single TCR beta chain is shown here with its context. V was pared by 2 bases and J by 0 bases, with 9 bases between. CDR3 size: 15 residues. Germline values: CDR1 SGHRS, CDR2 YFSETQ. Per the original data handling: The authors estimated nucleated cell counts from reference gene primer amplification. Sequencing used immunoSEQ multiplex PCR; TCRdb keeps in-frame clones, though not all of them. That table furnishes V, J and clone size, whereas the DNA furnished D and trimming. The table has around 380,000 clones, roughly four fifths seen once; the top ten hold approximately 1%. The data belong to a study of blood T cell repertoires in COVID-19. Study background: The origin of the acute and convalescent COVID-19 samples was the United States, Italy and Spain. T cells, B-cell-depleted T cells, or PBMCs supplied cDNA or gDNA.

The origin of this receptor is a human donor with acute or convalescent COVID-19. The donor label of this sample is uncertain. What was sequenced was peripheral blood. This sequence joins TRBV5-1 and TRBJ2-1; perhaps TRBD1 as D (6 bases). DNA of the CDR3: TGCGCCAGCAGCTTTGGGGACAACTCCTACAATGAGCAGTTCTTC. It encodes CASSFGDNSYNEQFF.